These 30 T cell receptor beta chains were all obtained from the same sample, sequenced in a study of T-cell reconstitution after alpha-beta-depleted transplantation in children. Unique molecular identifiers were incorporated when the TCRbeta library was constructed. A single record per CDR3 protein comes from TCRdb applying MiXCR to the PCR reads. Here the sample spans some 350,000 distinct CDR3 sequences, under 13% being singletons. The sequencing used PBMCs from the stem cell graft donor, collected from the stem cell graft. The receptors derive from a human donor who donated a stem cell graft to a child with acute lymphoblastic leukemia.

The chain recombines TRBV10-3 with TRBJ2-3; no firm D call. Germline V gives CDR1 ENHRY, CDR2 SYGVKD. The CDR3 has 12 amino acids. The V end was cut by 9 bases, the J end by 4 bases, with 11 bases between. For the CDR3, the DNA is TGTGCCATTGGTACGGGCGCAGATACGCAGTATTTT. It translates to CAIGTGADTQYF.

The rearrangement uses TRBV4-3 and TRBJ1-5; D ambiguous. The CDR3 covers 15 residues. V gave up 0 bases and J gave up 1 base, with 7 bases separating them. Germline assignment: CDR1 LGHNA and CDR2 YSLEER. CDR3 in DNA: TGCGCCAGCAGCCAAGATAGGATGAGCAATCAGCCCCAGCATTTT. This codes for CASSQDRMSNQPQHF.

This clonotype turned up a few times. This rearrangement joins TRBV11-1 to TRBJ1-3; D is possibly TRBD1 (5 bases). The length of the CDR3 is 21 residues. V shed 7 bases and J shed 2 bases, with 33 bases lying between them. The germline V gene has CDR1 SGHAT and CDR2 FQDESV (reference sequence). CDR3 nucleotide sequence: TGTGCCAGCACATTGTTCGTTTTGGGGGGACTACCGGGAACAGCTGGAAACACCATATATTTT. Translating gives CASTLFVLGGLPGTAGNTIYF.

In this sample, this clonotype turned up many times. The chain is built from TRBV20-1 and TRBJ2-7; 10 nucleotides align to TRBD1. Germline V gene sequence: CDR1 DFQATT, CDR2 SNEGSKA (reference sequence). This CDR3 comprises 14 residues. V shed 3 bases and J 3 bases; nucleotides not matched to a gene: 5. This chain's CDR3 is CSARADRGSYEQYF. CDR3 bases: TGCAGTGCTAGGGCGGACAGGGGGAGCTACGAGCAGTACTTC.

This clonotype was counted between two and nine times. The rearrangement uses TRBV15 and TRBJ2-7; the D is unclear. Trimming shortened V by 0 bases and J by 2 bases, and 8 bases separated the two germline ends. The CDR3 extends over 14 amino acids. Germline CDR1 is LNHNV and CDR2 is YYDKDF (reference sequence). The chain's CDR3 is CATSRDRSAYEQYF. CDR3 in DNA: TGTGCCACCAGCAGAGATCGGTCCGCCTACGAGCAGTACTTC.

This chain joins TRBV24-1 and TRBJ1-5; D not resolved. The V end lost 2 bases, the J end lost 5 bases, and 12 bases lay between the germline ends. CDR3 length: 15 residues. Germline values: CDR1 KGHDR, CDR2 SFDVKD. The CDR3: CATSDSVEIHQPQHF. CDR3 sequence (DNA): TGTGCCACCAGTGATTCAGTAGAGATTCATCAGCCCCAGCATTTT.

This chain joins TRBV10-3 and TRBJ2-1, with TRBD1 matching 8 bases. Per the germline V gene, CDR1 is ENHRY and CDR2 is SYGVKD. Trimming took 4 bases from V and 0 from J; bases not matched to a gene: 8. The CDR3 extends over 17 amino acids. The CDR3 sequence: CAISGTGTLLSYNEQFF. The CDR3 DNA sequence: TGTGCCATCAGTGGGACAGGGACTCTTCTCTCCTACAATGAGCAGTTCTTC.

V gene TRBV12-3 or TRBV12-4 combines with J gene TRBJ1-4; D might be TRBD1 (5 bases). Trimming pared 7 bases from V and 8 bases from J, leaving 17 bases between. This CDR3 contains 14 residues. CDR3 sequence (DNA): TGTGCCAGCAACCTGGGGGTCAACGACGAAAAACTGTTTTTT. Its protein is CASNLGVNDEKLFF.

This clonotype showed up just a few times. This chain uses TRBV5-1 with TRBJ2-2; TRBD1 is a possible D gene (6 bases). The V and J ends lost 3 bases and 5 bases respectively, with 14 bases between them. Germline V gene lookup returns CDR1 SGHRS and CDR2 YFSETQ. The CDR3 consists of 15 residues. DNA of the CDR3: TGCGCCAGCAGCTCCAAATTAACAGGGACCGGGGAGCTGTTTTTT. Its translation is CASSSKLTGTGELFF.

This clonotype has a handful of counts. The chain carries TRBV11-2 and TRBJ2-3; D might be TRBD2 (6 bases). CDR1 and CDR2 from the germline V gene are SGHAT and FQNNGV. The CDR3 length is 15 residues. V gave up 4 bases and J gave up 5 bases, with 16 bases separating them. CDR3 coding DNA: TGTGCCAGCAGCTGGGCTTCGGGACTCCTAGATACGCAGTATTTT. It translates to CASSWASGLLDTQYF.

V is TRBV29-1 and J is TRBJ2-1; 8 bases agree with TRBD1. The CDR3 runs to 17 residues. Germline loops: CDR1 SQVTM, CDR2 ANQGSEA. The V segment lost 6 bases and the J segment 1 base; nucleotides outside the gene matches: 14. CDR3 amino acids: CSVYGPIDRGSYNEQFF. The CDR3 region has the DNA TGCAGCGTATACGGACCGATCGACAGGGGATCCTACAATGAGCAGTTCTTC.

At least ten counts were recorded for this clonotype. V and J are TRBV28 and TRBJ2-7; D remains ambiguous. This CDR3 spans 11 amino acids. Looked up from germline, CDR1 is MDHEN and CDR2 is SYDVKM. V was clipped by 6 bases and J by 6 bases, with 9 bases between them. CDR3: CASSFSGEQYF. The CDR3 DNA sequence: TGTGCCAGCAGCTTTTCCGGCGAGCAGTACTTC.

This clonotype was detected ten times or more. The chain employs TRBV5-6 and TRBJ2-5, with D possibly TRBD1 on 5 matching bases. CDR1 is SGHDT and CDR2 is YYEEEE in the germline V gene. The V gene lost 4 bases and the J gene lost 4 bases, with 8 bases spanning the gap. The CDR3 is 12 amino acids. This CDR3 reads CASSQGIETQYF. The CDR3, as DNA: TGTGCCAGCAGCCAGGGAATAGAGACCCAGTACTTC. Filled out from reference TRBV5-6 and TRBJ2-5, the complete variable domain reads DAGVTQSPTHLIKTRGQQVTLRCSPKSGHDTVSWYQQALGQGPQFIFQYYEEEERQRGNFPDRFSGHQFPNYSSELNVNALLLGDSALYLCASSQGIETQYFGPGTRLLVL.

This clonotype was detected ten times or more. The CDR3 spells CASSQNRVGEQFF. The DNA for the CDR3 is TGTGCCAGCAGTCAAAACAGGGTAGGTGAGCAGTTCTTC. The V and J genes are TRBV6-2 or TRBV6-3 and TRBJ2-1, with TRBD1 as a possible D gene (6 bases). This CDR3 is built from 13 residues. The V gene's germline CDR1 is MNHEY and CDR2 SVGEGT. V was pared by 5 bases and J by 9 bases, with 14 bases between.

This clonotype was recorded a few times. The V and J genes are TRBV20-1 and TRBJ2-7; maybe TRBD1 (5 bases). Germline CDR1 DFQATT, CDR2 SNEGSKA (reference sequence). The CDR3 is 13 amino acids. V dropped 8 bases and J dropped 6 bases, with 20 bases sitting between them. DNA for the CDR3: TGCAGTAAAAGAACGGTGGGGCTGGGCGAGCAGTACTTC. This gives the protein CSKRTVGLGEQYF.

This clonotype was counted between two and nine times. The rearrangement uses TRBV3-1 and TRBJ1-1; D possibly corresponds to TRBD1 (6 bases). Per germline, CDR1 LGHDT and CDR2 YNNKEL (reference sequence). The length of the CDR3 is 13 residues. V lost 5 bases and J lost 4, with 11 bases in between. The CDR3 DNA follows: TGTGCCAGCAGCTCTAGGGGGTTCACTGAAGCTTTCTTT. Its translation: CASSSRGFTEAFF.

This clonotype came up many times. The chain has TRBV10-3 and TRBJ2-3, with 8 bases matching TRBD1. Germline CDR1 is ENHRY and CDR2 is SYGVKD. The CDR3 runs to 15 residues. The J segment lost 1 base and the V segment lost 11 bases, leaving 11 bases of the junction unmatched. The CDR3 loop reads CAARVGQEGTDTQYF. The CDR3 DNA reads as TGTGCCGCCAGGGTGGGACAGGAAGGCACAGATACGCAGTATTTT.

V and J are TRBV7-8 and TRBJ2-1, with TRBD2 as a possible D gene (6 bases). Looked up from germline, CDR1 is SGHVS and CDR2 is FQNEAQ. The V gene lost 4 bases and the J gene lost 4 bases, with 17 bases spanning the gap. This CDR3 has 16 residues. CDR3: CASSSSGESPYNEQFF. The CDR3 DNA sequence: TGTGCCAGCAGCTCCTCGGGGGAGTCCCCTTACAATGAGCAGTTCTTC. The variable domain in full, completed from reference TRBV7-8 and TRBJ2-1, reads GAGVSQSPRYKVAKRGQDVALRCDPISGHVSLFWYQQALGQGPEFLTYFQNEAQLDKSGLPSDRFFAERPEGSVSTLKIQRTQQEDSAVYLCASSSSGESPYNEQFFGPGTRLTVL.

This clonotype turned up a few times. V is TRBV20-1 and J is TRBJ2-5; tentatively, D is TRBD1 or TRBD2 (5 bases each). This CDR3 is built from 14 residues. Germline loops: CDR1 DFQATT, CDR2 SNEGSKA (reference sequence). Trimming stripped 3 bases from V and 1 base from J, with 12 bases between. This chain's CDR3 is CSARGVGPQETQYF. The CDR3 region has the DNA TGCAGTGCTAGGGGGGTCGGGCCCCAAGAGACCCAGTACTTC.

This clonotype has a handful of counts. The chain couples TRBV20-1 to TRBJ2-1, with D hard to call. Between the trimmed V and J ends, which lost 3 bases and 7 bases, there was a span of 10 bases. CDR1 and CDR2 from the germline V gene are DFQATT and SNEGSKA (reference sequence). The CDR3 loop spans 12 amino acids. The CDR3 DNA sequence: TGCAGTGCTAGGGTGGACGATAATGAGCAGTTCTTC. Protein sequence: CSARVDDNEQFF.

This clonotype was seen repeatedly, ten times or more. CDR3 in amino acids: CASSLDHEQYF. CDR3 bases: TGCGCCAGCAGCTTGGATCACGAGCAGTACTTC. The chain combines TRBV5-1 with TRBJ2-7; no firm D call. V lost 0 bases and J lost 5, with 3 bases in between. CDR1 is SGHRS, CDR2 YFSETQ, per germline. This CDR3 region has 11 residues.

This clonotype was seen a handful of times. The chain carries TRBV21-1 and TRBJ2-7. TRBV21-1 is a known pseudogene. CDR3 length equals 11 residues. For the CDR3, the DNA is TGTGCCAGCATTAAAGGAGGCGAGCAGTACTTC. Translated, it gives CASIKGGEQYF.

The chain is built from TRBV5-1 and TRBJ2-1, with 14 bases lining up with TRBD2. V lost 0 bases to trimming and J lost 7 bases; unmatched junction nucleotides: 12. Per the germline V gene, CDR1 is SGHRS and CDR2 is YFSETQ. This CDR3 is built from 19 residues. The CDR3 nucleotides are TGCGCCAGCAGCTTGGGAGTCTCTCAGACTAGCGGGAGGGTTAATGAGCAGTTCTTC. Translation: CASSLGVSQTSGRVNEQFF.

This clonotype was detected a few times. The chain combines TRBV28 with TRBJ2-1; 9 nucleotides agree with TRBD1. With V trimmed by 3 bases and J by 4 bases, 13 bases remained unmatched. The V gene's germline CDR1 is MDHEN and CDR2 SYDVKM. There are 18 residues in the CDR3. The CDR3 DNA reads TGTGCCAGCAGTTTGGGGACAGGGAATGGGGGGAGTTACAATGAGCAGTTCTTC. This gives the protein CASSLGTGNGGSYNEQFF.

This clonotype was recorded a few times. The chain couples TRBV7-9 to TRBJ2-3, with TRBD2 identical over 10 bases. This CDR3 comprises 16 residues. Looked up from germline, CDR1 is SEHNR and CDR2 is FQNEAQ (reference sequence). V shed 0 bases, J shed 7 bases, and the junction held 7 bases outside the gene matches. The CDR3 sequence is CASSLAPAGGSYTQYF. The CDR3 DNA follows: TGTGCCAGCAGCTTAGCCCCAGCGGGAGGGTCTTATACGCAGTATTTT.

This clonotype was seen a handful of times. The chain combines TRBV11-3 with TRBJ2-5; 12 bases are a match to TRBD2. The trim removed 5 bases at V and 1 base at J, leaving 8 bases unmatched. The CDR3 length is 17 residues. The germline V gene encodes CDR1 SGHNT and CDR2 YENEEA. CDR3 protein: CASSKGLAGGAQETQYF. The CDR3 DNA reads as TGTGCCAGCAGCAAGGGACTAGCGGGTGGGGCCCAAGAGACCCAGTACTTC.

This clonotype came up many times. The chain uses TRBV6-2 or TRBV6-3 and TRBJ2-7, with D unclear. The V and J ends lost 0 bases and 4 bases respectively, with 10 bases between them. The germline V gene encodes CDR1 MNHEY and CDR2 SVGEGT. The CDR3 is 14 residues long. The CDR3: CASSYSGPGYEQYF. The CDR3 DNA follows: TGTGCCAGCAGTTACTCGGGCCCTGGATACGAGCAGTACTTC.

The sample holds many counts of this clonotype. The rearrangement joins TRBV27 to TRBJ2-3, with 7 bases identical to TRBD2. The V and J ends lost 8 bases and 3 bases, in that order; junction bases with no gene match: 2. The germline V gene has CDR1 MNHEY and CDR2 SMNVEV (reference sequence). This CDR3 is 12 amino acids long. The CDR3 nucleotides are TGTGCCAGCGGGAGGGAGACAGATACGCAGTATTTT. Its translation is CASGRETDTQYF.

The chain is built from TRBV5-6 and TRBJ1-1; maybe TRBD1 (6 bases). The germline V and J ends were trimmed by 3 bases and 2 bases, with 14 bases remaining between them. CDR3 length: 15 residues. In germline, CDR1 is SGHDT, CDR2 YYEEEE. In DNA form, the CDR3 reads TGTGCCAGCAGCTACATCGGACAGACCAACACTGAAGCTTTCTTT. This translates into CASSYIGQTNTEAFF.

This clonotype has just a few counts. This sequence joins TRBV12-3 or TRBV12-4 and TRBJ2-3, with 10 bases identical to TRBD2. Unmatched junction bases numbered 9, after V lost 5 bases and J lost 4 bases. The CDR3 runs 16 residues. The CDR3 nucleotides are TGTGCCAGCAGTCTCCGGACTAGCGGACGCCCAGATACGCAGTATTTT. It encodes CASSLRTSGRPDTQYF.